This TCR beta chain was found in a study of blood T cells in healthy people across ages. General observations from the study: Naive and antigen-experienced cells could not be conclusively compared, given unsorted PBMCs.

The CDR3 length is 13 residues. Between the trimmed V and J ends, which lost 7 bases and 0 bases, there was a span of 10 bases. CDR1 SQVTM and CDR2 ANQGSEA come from the germline V gene. This clonotype has only a few counts. Its cognate antigen is unknown. This may be a read error, as it is one base from a much larger clone. The authors ran a second PCR of roughly 6 to 12 cycles using a sample-barcoded 5' primer and a J-beta primer mix. One entry per CDR3 protein, called by TCRdb with MiXCR from the 5' RACE reads. There are about 930,000 distinct CDR3 sequences in the sample; almost 30% occur only once, and about a tenth lies in the top ten. Samples had at least 7 million PBMCs isolated from them. These data are also associated with another study on T cells of mothers and their children.

Sequenced sample: blood. The sequence derives from a middle-aged woman in good health. The chain has TRBV29-1 and TRBJ2-1; a weak D match, TRBD2 (6 bases). The CDR3 region is CSARESSYNEQFF. The CDR3 nucleotides are TGCAGCGCCCGGGAGAGCTCCTACAATGAGCAGTTCTTC.